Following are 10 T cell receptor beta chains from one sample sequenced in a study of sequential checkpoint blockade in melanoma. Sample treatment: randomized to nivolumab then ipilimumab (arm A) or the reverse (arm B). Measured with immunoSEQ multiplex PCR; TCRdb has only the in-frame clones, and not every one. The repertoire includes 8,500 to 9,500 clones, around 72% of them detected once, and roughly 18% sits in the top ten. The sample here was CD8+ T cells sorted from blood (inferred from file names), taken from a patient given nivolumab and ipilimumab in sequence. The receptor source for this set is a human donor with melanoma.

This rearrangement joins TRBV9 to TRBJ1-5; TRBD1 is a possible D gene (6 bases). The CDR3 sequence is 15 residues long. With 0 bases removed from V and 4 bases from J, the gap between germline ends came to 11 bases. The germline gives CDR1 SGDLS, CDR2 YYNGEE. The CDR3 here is CASSVGVTGNQPQHF. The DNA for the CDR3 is TGTGCCAGCAGCGTAGGGGTAACAGGGAATCAGCCCCAGCATTTT.

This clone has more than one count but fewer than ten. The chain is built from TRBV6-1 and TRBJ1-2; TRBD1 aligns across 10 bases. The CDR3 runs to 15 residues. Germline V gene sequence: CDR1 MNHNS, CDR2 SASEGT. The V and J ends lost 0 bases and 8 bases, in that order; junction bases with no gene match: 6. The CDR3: CASSEADDRGLGYTF. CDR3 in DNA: TGTGCCAGCAGTGAAGCTGACGACAGGGGGCTCGGCTACACCTTC.

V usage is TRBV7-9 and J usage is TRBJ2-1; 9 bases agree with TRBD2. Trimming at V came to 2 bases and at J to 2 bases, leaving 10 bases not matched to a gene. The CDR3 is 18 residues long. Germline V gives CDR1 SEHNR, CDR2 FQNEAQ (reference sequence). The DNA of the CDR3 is TGTGCCAGCAGCTTATGGGGTCGTGCGGGGGGGCCCTACAATGAGCAGTTCTTC. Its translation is CASSLWGRAGGPYNEQFF. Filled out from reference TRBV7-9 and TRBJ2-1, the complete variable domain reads DTGVSQNPRHKITKRGQNVTFRCDPISEHNRLYWYRQTLGQGPEFLTYFQNEAQLEKSRLLSDRFSAERPKGSFSTLEIQRTEQGDSAMYLCASSLWGRAGGPYNEQFFGPGTRLTVL.

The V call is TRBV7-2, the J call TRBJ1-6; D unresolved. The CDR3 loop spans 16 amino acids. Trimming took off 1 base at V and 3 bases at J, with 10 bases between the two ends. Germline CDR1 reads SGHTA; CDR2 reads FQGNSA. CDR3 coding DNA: TGTGCCAGCAGCTTAGAACCCGGTTTCTATAATTCACCCCTCCACTTT. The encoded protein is CASSLEPGFYNSPLHF. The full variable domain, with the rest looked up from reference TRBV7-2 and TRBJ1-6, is GAGVSQSPSNKVTEKGKDVELRCDPISGHTALYWYRQSLGQGLEFLIYFQGNSAPDKSGLPSDRFSAERTGGSVSTLTIQRTQQEDSAVYLCASSLEPGFYNSPLHFGNGTRLTVT.

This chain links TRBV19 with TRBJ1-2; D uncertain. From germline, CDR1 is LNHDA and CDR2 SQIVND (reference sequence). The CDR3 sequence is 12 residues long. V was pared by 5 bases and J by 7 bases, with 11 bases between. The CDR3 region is CASSYGVSGYTF. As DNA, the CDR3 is TGTGCCAGTAGTTACGGGGTCAGTGGCTACACCTTC.

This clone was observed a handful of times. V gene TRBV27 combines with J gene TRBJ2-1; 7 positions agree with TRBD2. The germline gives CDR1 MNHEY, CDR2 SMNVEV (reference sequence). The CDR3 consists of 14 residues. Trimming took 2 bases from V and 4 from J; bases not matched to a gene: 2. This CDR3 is CASSLLAEYNEQFF. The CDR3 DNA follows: TGTGCCAGCAGTTTACTAGCGGAGTACAATGAGCAGTTCTTC.

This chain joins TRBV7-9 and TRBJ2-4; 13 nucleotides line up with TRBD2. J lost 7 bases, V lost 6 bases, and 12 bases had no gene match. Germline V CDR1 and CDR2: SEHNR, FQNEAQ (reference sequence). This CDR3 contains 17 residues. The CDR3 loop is CASSSGTSGNVGNIQYF. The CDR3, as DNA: TGTGCCAGCAGTTCCGGGACTAGCGGGAATGTCGGCAACATTCAGTACTTC.

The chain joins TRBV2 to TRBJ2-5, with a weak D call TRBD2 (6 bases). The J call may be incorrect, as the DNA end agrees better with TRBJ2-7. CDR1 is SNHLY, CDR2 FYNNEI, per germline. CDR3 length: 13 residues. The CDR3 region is CATLGGRDYEQYF. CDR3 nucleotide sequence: TGTGCCACCCTAGGAGGGCGGGACTACGAGCAGTACTTC.

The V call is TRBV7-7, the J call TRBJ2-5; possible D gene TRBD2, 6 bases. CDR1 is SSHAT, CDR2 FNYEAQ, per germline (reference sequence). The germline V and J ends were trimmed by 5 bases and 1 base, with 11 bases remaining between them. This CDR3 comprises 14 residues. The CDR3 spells CASSIPGSQETQYF. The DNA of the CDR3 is TGTGCCAGCAGCATACCCGGGAGCCAAGAGACCCAGTACTTC.

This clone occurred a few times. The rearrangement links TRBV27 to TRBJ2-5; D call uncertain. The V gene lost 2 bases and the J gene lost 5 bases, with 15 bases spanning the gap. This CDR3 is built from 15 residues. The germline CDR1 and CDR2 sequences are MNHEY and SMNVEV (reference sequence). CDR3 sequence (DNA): TGTGCCAGCAGTTTAGACCCCCGTGGCAGGGAGACCCAGTACTTC. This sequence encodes CASSLDPRGRETQYF.